These 5 T cell receptor beta chains were all obtained from the same sample, sequenced in a study of blood T cell repertoires in COVID-19 (dated by TCRdb to 2018 to 2021). Receptor libraries were prepared by the immunoSEQ multiplex PCR assay. TCRdb stores this immuneACCESS table with in-frame sequences only. Part of the clones is absent; in the studies checked, under half of the shortfall reflects unresolved V genes, and no reason is known for the rest. Here the sample has roughly 310,000 clones; roughly 90% occur a single time. Roughly 2.8% of the sample lies in the top ten. Sequencing was done on a sample of peripheral blood. Receptors were obtained from a woman in her twenties or thirties with COVID-19, enrolled during active disease.

V gene TRBV4-1 combines with J gene TRBJ1-5; no clear D gene. Trimming cost V 0 bases and J 3 bases, with 12 bases left between them. The CDR3 covers 16 residues. CDR1 is MGHRA and CDR2 is YSYEKL in the germline V gene. The CDR3, as DNA: TGCGCCAGCAGCCAAGATCCTGCTAGTTACAATCAGCCCCAGCATTTT. It yields the protein CASSQDPASYNQPQHF.

This CDR3 reads CSVRGTDTQYF. For the CDR3, the DNA is TGCAGCGTTCGGGGCACAGATACGCAGTATTTT. The rearrangement links TRBV29-1 to TRBJ2-3; D gene unclear. The ends were cut back, 5 bases at V and 1 base at J, with 4 bases in the middle. From germline, CDR1 is SQVTM and CDR2 ANQGSEA. The CDR3 length is 11 residues.

The chain has TRBV7-9 and TRBJ2-5; 7 bases map to TRBD2. Per germline, CDR1 SEHNR and CDR2 FQNEAQ (reference sequence). The CDR3 has 15 amino acids. J lost 4 bases, V lost 0 bases, and 5 bases had no gene match. CDR3 DNA sequence: TGTGCCAGCAGCTTAGCGGGAGGGAGTGCAGAGACCCAGTACTTC. Translation: CASSLAGGSAETQYF.

V gene TRBV5-6 combines with J gene TRBJ2-5; perhaps TRBD2 as D (6 bases). There are 16 residues in the CDR3. The V and J ends lost 4 bases and 0 bases respectively, with 16 bases between them. CDR1 and CDR2 from the germline V gene are SGHDT and YYEEEE. The DNA for the CDR3 is TGTGCCAGCAGCACTGCCACAAGCGGGTACCAAGAGACCCAGTACTTC. Residues: CASSTATSGYQETQYF.

V usage is TRBV4-2 and J usage is TRBJ2-2, with a tentative D call TRBD2 (6 bases). CDR1 and CDR2 from the germline V gene are LGHNA and YNFKEQ. This CDR3 is 17 amino acids long. V shed 2 bases and J shed 5 bases, with 18 bases lying between them. This CDR3 reads CASSQREEGSQTGELFF. The DNA of the CDR3 is TGTGCCAGCAGCCAAAGGGAGGAAGGTAGCCAGACCGGGGAGCTGTTTTTT.